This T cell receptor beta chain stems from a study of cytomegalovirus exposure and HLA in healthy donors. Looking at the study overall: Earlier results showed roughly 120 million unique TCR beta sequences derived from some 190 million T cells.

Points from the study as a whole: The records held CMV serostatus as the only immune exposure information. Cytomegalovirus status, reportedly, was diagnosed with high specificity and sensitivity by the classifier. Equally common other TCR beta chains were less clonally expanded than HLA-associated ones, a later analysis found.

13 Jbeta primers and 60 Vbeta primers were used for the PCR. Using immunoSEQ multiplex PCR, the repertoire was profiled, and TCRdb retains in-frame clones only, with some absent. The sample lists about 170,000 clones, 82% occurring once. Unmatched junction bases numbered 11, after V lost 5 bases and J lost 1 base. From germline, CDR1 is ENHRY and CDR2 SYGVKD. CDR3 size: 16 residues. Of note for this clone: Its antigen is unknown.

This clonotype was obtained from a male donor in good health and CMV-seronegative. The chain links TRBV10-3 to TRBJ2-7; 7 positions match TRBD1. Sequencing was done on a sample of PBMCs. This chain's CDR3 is CAISPYSPGQSYEQYF. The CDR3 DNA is TGTGCCATCAGTCCATATTCCCCGGGACAGTCCTACGAGCAGTACTTC.